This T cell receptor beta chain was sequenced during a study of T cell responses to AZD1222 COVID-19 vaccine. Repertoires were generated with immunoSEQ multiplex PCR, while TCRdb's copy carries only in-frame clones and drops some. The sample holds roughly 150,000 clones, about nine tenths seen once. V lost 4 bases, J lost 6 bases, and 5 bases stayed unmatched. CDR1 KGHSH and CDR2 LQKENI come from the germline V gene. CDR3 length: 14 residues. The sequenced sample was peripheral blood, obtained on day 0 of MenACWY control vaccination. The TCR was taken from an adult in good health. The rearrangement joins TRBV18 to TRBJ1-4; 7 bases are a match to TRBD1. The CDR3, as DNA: TGTGCCAGCTCACAGACAGGGAAAGATGAAAAACTGTTTTTT. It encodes CASSQTGKDEKLFF.